This TCR beta chain was retrieved from a study of vaccination effects on CD4 cells after COVID-19. Overall study context: Everyone in the study got two shots of either the BNT162b2 or mRNA-1273 vaccine. Wells each received around 2.1 million PBMC, cultured with around 9.3 IU/ml IL-2 and roughly 10 ug/ml peptides. Study outcomes and limitations: In the late period after vaccination, infection- and vaccine-induced clones contracted markedly. Nearly all vaccine-induced clones in healthy recipients recognized only SARS-CoV-2.

Some clones are missing from TCRdb's copy, which holds only in-frame ones; the method was immunoSEQ multiplex PCR. The sample yields tens of thousands of clones, 65% to 80% seen once. Culturing for roughly 9 days preceded CD4+ T cell isolation. Remarks on this clone: Its antigen is still unknown.

The CDR3 totals 16 residues. The V gene's germline CDR1 is LGHDT and CDR2 YNNKEL (reference sequence). V shed 4 bases and J 7 bases; nucleotides not matched to a gene: 8. The receptor was isolated from a human donor who received a COVID-19 vaccine. The sequences come from CD4+ T cells from PBMCs cultured without peptide, collected before COVID-19 vaccination. The chain recombines TRBV3-1 (or the pseudogene TRBV3-2) with TRBJ1-6, with 9 bases fitting TRBD1. CDR3 loop: CASSLTGGQVNSPLHF. The DNA for the CDR3 is TGTGCCAGCAGCCTCACAGGGGGCCAAGTAAATTCACCCCTCCACTTT.